This entry features one TCR beta chain sequence. TCRdb ran MiXCR on the RT-PCR reads and lists one entry per CDR3 protein. The sample shows approximately 430,000 distinct CDR3 sequences, around 16% of them seen only once. This sample was taken from a study of patients and donors after allogeneic stem cell transplantation. In germline, CDR1 is GTSNPN, CDR2 SVGIG (reference sequence). The CDR3 contains 13 residues. The germline V and J ends were trimmed by 1 base and 9 bases, with 15 bases remaining between them. The rearrangement links TRBV30 to TRBJ1-2; D is perhaps TRBD1 (6 bases). The receptor was isolated from a human donor who was either an allogeneic HSCT recipient or a stem cell or donor lymphocyte infusion donor (not recorded which). It is not recorded whose cells these are; they may come from a transplant donor. The sample comprised blood, either unsorted or a sorted T cell fraction (not recorded which). CDR3 nucleotide sequence: TGTGCCTGGAGTGGGCTGGGGGGGGCAAGCTACACCTTC. Translating gives CAWSGLGGASYTF. Filled out from reference TRBV30 and TRBJ1-2, the complete variable domain reads SQTIHQWPATLVQPVGSPLSLECTVEGTSNPNLYWYRQAAGRGLQLLFYSVGIGQISSEVPQNLSASRPQDRQFILSSKKLLLSDSGFYLCAWSGLGGASYTFGSGTRLTVV.